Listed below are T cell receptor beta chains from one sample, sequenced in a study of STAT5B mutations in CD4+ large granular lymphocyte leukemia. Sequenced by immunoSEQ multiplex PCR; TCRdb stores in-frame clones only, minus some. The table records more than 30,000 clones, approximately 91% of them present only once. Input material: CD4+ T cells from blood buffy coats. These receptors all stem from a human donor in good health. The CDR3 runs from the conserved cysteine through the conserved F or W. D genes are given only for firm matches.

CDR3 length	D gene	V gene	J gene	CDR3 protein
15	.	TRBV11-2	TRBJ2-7	CASSRENGVSYEQYF
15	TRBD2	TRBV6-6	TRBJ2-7	CASSSRGGANYEQYF
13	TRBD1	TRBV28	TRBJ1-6	CASSQGQQFSLHF
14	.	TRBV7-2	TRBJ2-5	CASSPLGGRETQYF
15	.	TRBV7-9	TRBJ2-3	CASSPRAASTDTQYF
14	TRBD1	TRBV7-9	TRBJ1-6	CASSWGQGNSPLHF
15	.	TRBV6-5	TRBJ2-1	CASSYSSIGYNEQFF
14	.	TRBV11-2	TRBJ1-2	CASSKPARPYGYTF
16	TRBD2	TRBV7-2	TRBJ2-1	CASSSRTSGRGNEQFF
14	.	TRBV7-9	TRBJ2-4	CASSLTGDLPTQYF
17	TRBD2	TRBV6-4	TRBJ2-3	CASSPGLAGGSTDTQYF
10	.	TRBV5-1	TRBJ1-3	CARVRDTIYF
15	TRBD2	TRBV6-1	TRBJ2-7	CASSEAGGRTHEQYF
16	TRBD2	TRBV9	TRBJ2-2	CASRGSGSFPTGELFF
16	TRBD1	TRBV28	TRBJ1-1	CAAPPRTTTGGPEAFF
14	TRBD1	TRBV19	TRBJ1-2	CASSPRGRDYGYTF
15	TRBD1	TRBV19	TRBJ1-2	CASTQGEQGNYGYTF
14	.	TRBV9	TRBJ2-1	CASSEGLDFNEQFF
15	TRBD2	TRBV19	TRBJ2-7	CASSMRGTSSYEQYF
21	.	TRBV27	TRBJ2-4	CASSRGGDLLGGGLAKNIQYF
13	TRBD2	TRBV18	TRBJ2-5	CASAGLAGETQYF
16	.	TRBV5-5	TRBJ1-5	CASSLGEQGRGQPQHF
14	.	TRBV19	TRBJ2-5	CASSSQTGSETQYF
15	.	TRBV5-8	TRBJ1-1	CASSFNPGVNTEAFF
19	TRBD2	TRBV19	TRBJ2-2	CASSIGGRRPSSMFGELFF
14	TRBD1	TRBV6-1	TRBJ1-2	CASSPTRTGDGYTF
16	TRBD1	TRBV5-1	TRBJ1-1	CASSGEGQGARTEAFF
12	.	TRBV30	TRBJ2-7	CAWGSRSYEQYF
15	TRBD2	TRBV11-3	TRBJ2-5	CASSLAGGPQETQYF
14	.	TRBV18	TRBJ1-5	CASSPRGEGQPQHF
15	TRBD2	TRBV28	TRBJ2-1	CASGGLAAGYNEQFF
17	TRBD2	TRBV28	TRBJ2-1	CASSFGLAGGVHNEQFF
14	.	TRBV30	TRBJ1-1	CAWSAGTGNTEAFF
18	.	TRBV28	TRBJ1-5	CASRPRRRVATGDQPQHF
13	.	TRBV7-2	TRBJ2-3	CASTRQGGDTQYF
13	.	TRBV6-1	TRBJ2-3	CASSRTWGDTQYF
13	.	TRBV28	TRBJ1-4	CASHRGSNEKLFF
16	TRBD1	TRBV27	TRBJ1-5	CASSLSHRGPNQPQHF
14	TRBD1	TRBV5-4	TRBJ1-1	CASSLGGQGAEAFF
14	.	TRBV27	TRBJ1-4	CASSPTGPREKLFF